The 14 T cell receptor beta chains below all came from one sample that was sequenced in a study of control samples from healthy donors and cancer patients. TCRdb keeps only in-frame clones here, not all; method: immunoSEQ multiplex PCR. The sample includes around 94,000 clones, 90% to 95% seen only once; the top ten take roughly 1.5%. Sequenced material: blood. The source is a woman in her twenties or thirties in good health.

The chain combines TRBV28 with TRBJ1-2; 7 nucleotides align to TRBD1. Germline lookup yields CDR1 MDHEN and CDR2 SYDVKM. J was trimmed by 7 bases and V by 4 bases; bases with no gene match: 12. The CDR3 consists of 15 residues. CDR3 coding DNA: TGTGCCAGCAGTTCGACACAGGGGAAGGTCTCTGGCTACACCTTC. It yields the protein CASSSTQGKVSGYTF.

The J gene is TRBJ2-3, the V gene TRBV3-1 (or the pseudogene TRBV3-2), with 9 bases matching TRBD2. V gave up 0 bases and J gave up 0 bases; unmatched junction bases: 19. The CDR3 consists of 22 residues. CDR1 and CDR2 (germline): LGHDT, YNNKEL (reference sequence). The CDR3 DNA reads as TGTGCCAGCAGCCAAGATAGGAGTAGCGGGAGAACTTATGGGGGTAGCACAGATACGCAGTATTTT. As protein: CASSQDRSSGRTYGGSTDTQYF.

This chain joins TRBV9 and TRBJ2-1; D ambiguous. The V and J ends lost 3 bases and 1 base respectively, with 8 bases between them. The CDR3 length is 14 residues. Germline V gene sequence: CDR1 SGDLS, CDR2 YYNGEE. Written as DNA, the CDR3 is TGTGCCAGCAGCGGAGCAGTTTCCTACAATGAGCAGTTCTTC. Its protein product is CASSGAVSYNEQFF.

This chain links TRBV24-1 with TRBJ1-3, with D unclear. CDR3 length: 17 residues. Germline CDR1 KGHDR, CDR2 SFDVKD. Trimming removed 7 bases at V and 0 bases at J, with 18 bases between. The CDR3 bases are TGTGCCACCAGGAGAAGACGAATCAAGAGCTCTGGAAACACCATATATTTT. It specifies CATRRRRIKSSGNTIYF.

The chain is built from TRBV29-1 and TRBJ2-1; D unclear. The CDR3 spans 14 residues. Germline CDR1 SQVTM, CDR2 ANQGSEA. V gave up 4 bases and J gave up 2 bases, with 12 bases separating them. CDR3 in DNA: TGCAGCGTTGCTATAGCCTCCCCCTACAATGAGCAGTTCTTC. Translating it yields CSVAIASPYNEQFF.

The J gene is TRBJ1-4, the V gene TRBV13, with D possibly being TRBD1 (5 bases). V dropped 5 bases and J dropped 0 bases, with 7 bases sitting between them. Germline V lookup: CDR1 PRHDT, CDR2 FYEKMQ (reference sequence). The CDR3 consists of 14 residues. The CDR3 region is CASSRGATNEKLFF. CDR3 nucleotides: TGTGCCAGCAGCCGAGGGGCAACTAATGAAAAACTGTTTTTT.

The chain couples TRBV10-3 to TRBJ2-1; 8 bases align to TRBD2. V lost 7 bases, J lost 1 base, and 6 bases stayed unmatched. The CDR3 runs 15 residues. CDR1 and CDR2 (germline): ENHRY, SYGVKD. As DNA, the CDR3 is TGTGCCATCAAGGGTAGCGGGGCGTCCTACAATGAGCAGTTCTTC. It codes for CAIKGSGASYNEQFF.

The gene calls are TRBV7-8 and TRBJ2-5; D uncertain. The germline gives CDR1 SGHVS, CDR2 FQNEAQ. Trimming cost V 2 bases and J 4 bases, with 8 bases left between them. This CDR3 is built from 13 residues. The CDR3 reads CASSLQDPETQYF. CDR3 DNA: TGTGCCAGCAGCTTACAGGATCCAGAGACCCAGTACTTC.

The chain is built from TRBV6-7 and TRBJ2-2; 12 positions match TRBD2. TRBV6-7 falls under the ORF class, with uncertain function. The J segment lost 2 bases and the V segment lost 2 bases, leaving 12 bases of the junction unmatched. The CDR3 is 20 residues long. CDR3 nucleotides: TGTGCCAGCAGTTACGAGGCGTGGCTAGCGGGGGGGCCCAACACCGGGGAGCTGTTTTTT. Its translation: CASSYEAWLAGGPNTGELFF.

This chain links TRBV19 with TRBJ2-7; 8 nucleotides align to TRBD1. Germline V gene sequence: CDR1 LNHDA, CDR2 SQIVND (reference sequence). After removal of 6 bases from V and 3 bases from J, the junction contained 10 bases not matched to a gene. The CDR3 totals 15 residues. The CDR3 sequence is CASSQGQGPSYEQYF. The DNA for the CDR3 is TGTGCCAGTAGCCAAGGACAGGGCCCCAGCTACGAGCAGTACTTC.

This clone appeared a single time. The chain uses TRBV11-3 and TRBJ2-1; no reliable D call. Trimming took 4 bases from V and 8 from J, leaving 9 bases between them. This CDR3 contains 12 residues. Germline V lookup: CDR1 SGHNT, CDR2 YENEEA. The CDR3 loop reads CASSSLQDEQFF. The CDR3 DNA is TGTGCCAGCAGCTCACTCCAGGATGAGCAGTTCTTC.

The V gene is TRBV25-1, the J gene TRBJ1-1; D is unclear. This CDR3 comprises 14 residues. V shed 4 bases and J shed 1 base, with 10 bases lying between them. The germline V gene encodes CDR1 MGHDK and CDR2 SYGVNS. DNA for the CDR3: TGTGCCAGCAGTGGCCACCTGAAGAACACTGAAGCTTTCTTT. Translating gives CASSGHLKNTEAFF.

This clone has a single count. The chain uses TRBV27 and TRBJ1-5, with a tentative D call TRBD1 (5 bases). V lost 8 bases to trimming and J lost 0 bases, with 11 bases between them. CDR1 is MNHEY, CDR2 SMNVEV, per germline (reference sequence). CDR3 length: 14 amino acids. The CDR3 DNA reads TGTGCCAGCGGTGACAGTTATAGCAATCAGCCCCAGCATTTT. It translates to CASGDSYSNQPQHF.

The chain uses TRBV3-1 (or the pseudogene TRBV3-2) and TRBJ2-3; 7 bases line up with TRBD2. V lost 3 bases to trimming and J lost 4 bases; unmatched junction nucleotides: 7. CDR3 length: 15 amino acids. Per germline, CDR1 LGHDT and CDR2 YNNKEL (reference sequence). The CDR3 nucleotides are TGTGCCAGCAGCCAGAAGACTAGCTCGGCAGATACGCAGTATTTT. The encoded protein is CASSQKTSSADTQYF.